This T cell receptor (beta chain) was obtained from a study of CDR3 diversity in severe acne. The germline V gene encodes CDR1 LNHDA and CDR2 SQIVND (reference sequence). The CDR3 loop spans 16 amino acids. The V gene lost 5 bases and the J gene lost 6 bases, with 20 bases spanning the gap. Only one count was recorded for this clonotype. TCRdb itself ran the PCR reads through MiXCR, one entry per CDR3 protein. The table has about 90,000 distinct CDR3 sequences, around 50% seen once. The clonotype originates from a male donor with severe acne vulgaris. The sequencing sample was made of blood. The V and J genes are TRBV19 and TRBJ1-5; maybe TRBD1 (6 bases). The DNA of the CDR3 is TGTGCCAGTAGTTCCCGACAGGAACTGTACGGTCAGCCCCAGCATTTT. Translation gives CASSSRQELYGQPQHF.